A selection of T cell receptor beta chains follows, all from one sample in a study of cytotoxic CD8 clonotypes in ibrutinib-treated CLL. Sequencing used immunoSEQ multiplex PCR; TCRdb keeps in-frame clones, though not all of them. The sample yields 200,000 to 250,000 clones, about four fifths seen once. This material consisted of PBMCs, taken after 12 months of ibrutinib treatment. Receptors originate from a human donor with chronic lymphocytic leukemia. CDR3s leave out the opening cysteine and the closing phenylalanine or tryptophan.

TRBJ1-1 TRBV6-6 ASSSDRGRMNTEAF
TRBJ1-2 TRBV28 ASSQIGQGRNYGYT
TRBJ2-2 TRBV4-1 ASSQVRGANTGELF
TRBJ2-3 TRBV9 ASSGTSTDTQY
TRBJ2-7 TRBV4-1 ASSQGLGVANEQY
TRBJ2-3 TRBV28 ASRIGTGSADTQY
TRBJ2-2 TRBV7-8 ASSLVSPGELF
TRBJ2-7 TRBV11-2 ASSLGRVRLEQY
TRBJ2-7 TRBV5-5 ASSLAGLSYEQY
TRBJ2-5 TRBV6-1 ASSVKGEQY
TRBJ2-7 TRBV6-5 ASSQPGHYEQY
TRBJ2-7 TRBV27 ASRENPGHYEQY
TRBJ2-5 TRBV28 ASNRVGGQETQY
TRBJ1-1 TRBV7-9 ASSLPLGGNTEAF
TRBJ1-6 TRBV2 ASSDQWTPLH
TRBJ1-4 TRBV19 ASRDATNEKLF
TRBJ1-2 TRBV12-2 ASRLAPGGDYGYT
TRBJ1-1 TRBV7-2 ASSLGGKTEAF
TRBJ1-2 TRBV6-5 ASSLGANYGYT
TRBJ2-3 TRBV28 ASSTRILTQY
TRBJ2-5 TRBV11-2 ASSLVVPGQGSGTQY
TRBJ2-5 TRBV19 ASSLGRETQY
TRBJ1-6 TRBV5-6 ASSLNNSPLH
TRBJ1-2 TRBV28 ASSLGGQDPAGYT
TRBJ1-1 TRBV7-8 ASSQTNGNTEAF
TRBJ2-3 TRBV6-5 ASSSPSAGTDTQY
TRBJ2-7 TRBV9 ASSVHGTDNFYEQY
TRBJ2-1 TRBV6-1 ASSEELTDYYNEQF
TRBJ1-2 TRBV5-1 ASSSGQGGYGYT
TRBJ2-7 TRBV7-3 ASSQGYFYEQY
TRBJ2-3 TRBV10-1 ASSESRGADTQY
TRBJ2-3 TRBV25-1 ASTPGVTDSTDTQY
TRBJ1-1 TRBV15 ATSNFREDTEAF
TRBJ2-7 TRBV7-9 ASSSNGGAYEQY
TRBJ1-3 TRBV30 AWNSGRTGNTIY
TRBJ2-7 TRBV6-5 ASRKTSGDSYEQY
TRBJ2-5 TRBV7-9 ASSPRREETQY
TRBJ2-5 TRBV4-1 ASSQEESRERAQY
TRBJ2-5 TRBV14 ASRGANWETQY
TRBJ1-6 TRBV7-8 ASSWDRVGGSPLH
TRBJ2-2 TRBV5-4 ASSLDTGELF
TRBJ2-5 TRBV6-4 ATTGETQY
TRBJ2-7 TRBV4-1 ASSQTILYEQY
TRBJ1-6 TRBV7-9 ASSPHGRVLH
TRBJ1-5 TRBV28 ASNRGSNQPQH
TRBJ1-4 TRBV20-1 SPAGDEKLF
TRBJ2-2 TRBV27 ASGTNWSTGELF
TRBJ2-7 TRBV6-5 ASSINRLGWGEQY
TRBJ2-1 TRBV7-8 ASTSGYTGLADNEQF
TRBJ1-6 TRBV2 ASSNKPDRVWQSPLH